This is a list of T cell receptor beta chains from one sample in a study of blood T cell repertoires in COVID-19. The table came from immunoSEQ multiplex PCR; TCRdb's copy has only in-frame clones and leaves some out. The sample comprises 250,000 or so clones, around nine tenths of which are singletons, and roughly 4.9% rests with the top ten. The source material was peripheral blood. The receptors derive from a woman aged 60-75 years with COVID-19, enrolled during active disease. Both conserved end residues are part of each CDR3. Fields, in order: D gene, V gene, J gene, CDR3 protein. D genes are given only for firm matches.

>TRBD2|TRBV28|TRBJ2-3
CASSSPLAGHSTDTQYF
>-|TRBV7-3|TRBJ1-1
CASSPTGGTEAFF
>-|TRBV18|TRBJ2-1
CASSPSSPGGLNEQFF
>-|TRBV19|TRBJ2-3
CASTLGTASDTQYF
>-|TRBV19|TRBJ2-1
CASSIFSGRRASHEQFF
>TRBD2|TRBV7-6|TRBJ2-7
CASSTGLAKTYEQYF
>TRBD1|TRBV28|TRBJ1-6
CASSSRTGESF
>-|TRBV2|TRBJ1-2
CASKAGPNDVYGYTF
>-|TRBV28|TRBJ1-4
CASSTWGGMDEKLFF
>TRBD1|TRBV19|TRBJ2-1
CASSIGTGGLNEQFF
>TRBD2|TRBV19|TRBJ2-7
CASSIGAAAGASYEQYF
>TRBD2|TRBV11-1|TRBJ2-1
CASSLEPSGNEQFF
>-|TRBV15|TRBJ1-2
CATSRDRGGYGYTF
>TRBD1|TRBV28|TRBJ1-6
CASSPRGRGNSPLHF
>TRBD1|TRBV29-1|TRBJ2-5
CSVETGTGNKETQYF
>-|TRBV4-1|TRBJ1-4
CASSQARGGTNEKLFF
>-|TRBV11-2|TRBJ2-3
CASSLAGEDTDTQYF
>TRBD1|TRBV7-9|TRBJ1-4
CASSLGQVGEKLFF
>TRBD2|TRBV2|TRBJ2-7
CASRKREGRSEQYF
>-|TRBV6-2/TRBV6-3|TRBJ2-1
CASTPPVGGRRNEQFF
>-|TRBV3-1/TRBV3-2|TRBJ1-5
CASSQANSNQPQHF
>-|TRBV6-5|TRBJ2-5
CASSLWGGEETQYF
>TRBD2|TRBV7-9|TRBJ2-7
CASSLGVGLAGTYEQYF
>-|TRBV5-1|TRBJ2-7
CASSLAAQGYEQYF
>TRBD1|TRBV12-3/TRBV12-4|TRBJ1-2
CASATGGLRGYTF
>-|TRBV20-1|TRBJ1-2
CSASMGGTNYGYTF
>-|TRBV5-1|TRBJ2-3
CASGIKDTQYF
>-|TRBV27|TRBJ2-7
CASSLSRSSYEQYF
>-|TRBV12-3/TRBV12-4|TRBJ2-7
CASSRAGYEQYF
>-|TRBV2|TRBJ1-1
CASSEARYEAFF
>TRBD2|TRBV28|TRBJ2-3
CASTHGTSGRADTQYF
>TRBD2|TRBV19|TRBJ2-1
CASSVSGRADDEQFF
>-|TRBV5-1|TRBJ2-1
CASSLDREKSYNEQFF
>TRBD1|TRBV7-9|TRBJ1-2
CASSFGTGGLYGYTF
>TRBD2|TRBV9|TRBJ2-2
CASSVLAGVTGELFF
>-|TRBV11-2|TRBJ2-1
CASSLELSAGAEQFF
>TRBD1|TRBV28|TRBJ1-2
CASSPYRGTNYGYTF
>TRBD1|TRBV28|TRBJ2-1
CASSKRPGTGGRGRNEQFF
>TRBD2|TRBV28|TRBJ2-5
CASSFFWDSGSVGTQYF
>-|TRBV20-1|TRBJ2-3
CSASLGRGTDTQYF
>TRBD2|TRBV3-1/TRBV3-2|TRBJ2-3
CASSQAGGADTQYF
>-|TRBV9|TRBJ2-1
CASSVAGQYNEQFF
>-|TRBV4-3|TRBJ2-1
CASSQDWGQGRLNEQFF
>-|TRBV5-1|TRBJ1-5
CASSRDGGDQPQHF